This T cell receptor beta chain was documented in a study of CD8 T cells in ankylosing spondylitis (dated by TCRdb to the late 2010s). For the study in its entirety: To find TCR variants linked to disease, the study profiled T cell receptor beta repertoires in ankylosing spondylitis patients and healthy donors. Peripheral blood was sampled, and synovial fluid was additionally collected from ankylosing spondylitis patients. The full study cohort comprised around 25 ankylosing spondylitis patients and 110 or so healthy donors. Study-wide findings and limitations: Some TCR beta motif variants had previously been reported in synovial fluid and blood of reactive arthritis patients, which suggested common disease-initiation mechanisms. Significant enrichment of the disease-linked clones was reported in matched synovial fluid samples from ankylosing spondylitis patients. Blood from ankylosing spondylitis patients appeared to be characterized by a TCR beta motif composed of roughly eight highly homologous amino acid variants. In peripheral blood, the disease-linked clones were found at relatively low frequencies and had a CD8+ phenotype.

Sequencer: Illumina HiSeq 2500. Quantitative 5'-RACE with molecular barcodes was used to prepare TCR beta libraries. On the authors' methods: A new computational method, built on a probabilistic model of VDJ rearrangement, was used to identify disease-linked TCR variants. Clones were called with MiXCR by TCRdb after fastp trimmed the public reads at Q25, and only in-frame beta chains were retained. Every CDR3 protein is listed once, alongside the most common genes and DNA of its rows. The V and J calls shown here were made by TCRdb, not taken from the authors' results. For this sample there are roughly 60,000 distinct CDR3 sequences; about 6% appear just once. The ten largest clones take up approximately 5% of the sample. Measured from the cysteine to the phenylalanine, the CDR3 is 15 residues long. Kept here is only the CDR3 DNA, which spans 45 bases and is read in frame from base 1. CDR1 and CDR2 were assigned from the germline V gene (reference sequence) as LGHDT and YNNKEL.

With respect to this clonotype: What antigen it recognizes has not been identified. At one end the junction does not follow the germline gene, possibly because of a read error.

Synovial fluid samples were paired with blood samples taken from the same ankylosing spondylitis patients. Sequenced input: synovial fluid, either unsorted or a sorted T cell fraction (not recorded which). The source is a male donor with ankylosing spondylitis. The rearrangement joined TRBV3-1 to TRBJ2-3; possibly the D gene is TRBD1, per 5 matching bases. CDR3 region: CASSQEILDTDAQYF. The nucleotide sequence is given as TGTGCCAGCAGCCAAGAAATCCTGGACACAGATGCGCAGTATTTT.